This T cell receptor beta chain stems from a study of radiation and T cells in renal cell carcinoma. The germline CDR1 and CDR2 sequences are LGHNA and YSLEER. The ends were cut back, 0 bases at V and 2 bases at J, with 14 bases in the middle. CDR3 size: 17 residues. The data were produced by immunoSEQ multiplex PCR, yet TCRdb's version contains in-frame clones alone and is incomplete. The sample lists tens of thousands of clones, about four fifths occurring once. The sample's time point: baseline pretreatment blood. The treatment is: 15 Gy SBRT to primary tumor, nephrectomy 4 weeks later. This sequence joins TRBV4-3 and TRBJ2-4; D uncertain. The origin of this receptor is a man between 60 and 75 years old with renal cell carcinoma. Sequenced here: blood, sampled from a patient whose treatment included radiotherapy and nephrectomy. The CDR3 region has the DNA TGCGCCAGCAGCCAAGATCTTTCACAAGGCACCAAAAACATTCAGTACTTC. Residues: CASSQDLSQGTKNIQYF.